Included here is one T cell receptor beta chain sequence, with context. The source of the sample is a study of blood T cell repertoires in COVID-19. For the study at large: COVID-19 samples from acute and convalescent phases originated in the United States, Italy and Spain. Nucleic acid was either cDNA or gDNA, and it came from T cells, B-cell-depleted T cells, or PBMCs.

How the authors handled the data: Amplification from reference gene primers served as the basis for estimated nucleated cell counts. TCRdb's table, derived via immunoSEQ multiplex PCR, lists solely in-frame clones and lacks some. For V, J and clone size, that table is used; D and trimming come from the DNA. The sample holds 100,000 to 150,000 clones, around 86% seen once. Trimming cost V 4 bases and J 4 bases; bases outside gene matches: 8. The CDR3 has 14 residues. Germline assignment: CDR1 SQVTM and CDR2 ANQGSEA. The clonotype was recovered from an elderly man with active or convalescent COVID-19. What was sequenced was peripheral blood. V and J are TRBV29-1 and TRBJ2-7; 9 bases are a match to TRBD2. CDR3 sequence reads: CSVAGLARGYEQYF. DNA of the CDR3: TGCAGCGTTGCCGGACTAGCGAGGGGATACGAGCAGTACTTC.